This T cell receptor (beta chain) was recovered during a study of T cells in localized non-small cell lung cancer. Using immunoSEQ multiplex PCR, the repertoire was profiled, and TCRdb retains in-frame clones only, with some absent. The sample records approximately 140,000 clones, 70% to 90% being singletons. Trimming pared 2 bases from V and 3 bases from J, leaving 13 bases between. The germline CDR1 and CDR2 sequences are SNHLY and FYNNEI. This CDR3 contains 16 residues. This clonotype was sampled from a female donor older than 55 with stage I lung adenocarcinoma. Specimen: peripheral blood, collected before any cancer treatment. This chain connects TRBV2 to TRBJ2-2; D is possibly TRBD1 (6 bases). The CDR3 DNA is TGTGCCAGCAGTGAATCCAGGGGCTGGGACACCGGGGAGCTGTTTTTT. It specifies CASSESRGWDTGELFF.